Below are 25 T cell receptor beta chains sequenced from a single sample in a study of cytomegalovirus exposure and HLA in healthy donors. This PCR relied on a set of 60 Vbeta primers and 13 Jbeta primers. The repertoire was sequenced with immunoSEQ multiplex PCR; TCRdb's copy has only in-frame clones and lacks some. This table holds under 200,000 clones, more than 65% found once. Specimen: PBMCs. These receptors were collected from a man aged 50 to 59 in good health and CMV-seropositive.

The chain uses TRBV5-1 and TRBJ2-2, with D possibly matching TRBD1 (5 bases). V was cut by 4 bases and J by 3 bases, with 10 bases left in between. This CDR3 comprises 14 residues. Germline-derived CDR1 and CDR2 are SGHRS and YFSETQ. The CDR3 DNA reads as TGCGCCAGCAGCGGGGCAGGGTACACCGGGGAGCTGTTTTTT. Encoded protein: CASSGAGYTGELFF.

This chain joins TRBV2 and TRBJ1-2; possible D gene TRBD1, 5 bases. In germline, CDR1 is SNHLY, CDR2 FYNNEI. V was clipped by 3 bases and J by 0 bases, with 11 bases between them. CDR3 length: 15 amino acids. For the CDR3, the DNA is TGTGCCAGCAGTGATGCGGGGGGAGCTAACTATGGCTACACCTTC. The encoded protein is CASSDAGGANYGYTF.

V is TRBV6-1 and J is TRBJ2-7; the match to TRBD2 covers 10 bases. Trimming cost V 6 bases and J 4 bases; bases outside gene matches: 6. Per germline, CDR1 MNHNS and CDR2 SASEGT. This CDR3 is 14 amino acids long. This CDR3 is CASSSSGGPYEQYF. The CDR3 bases are TGTGCCAGCAGCTCTAGCGGGGGACCTTACGAGCAGTACTTC.

This clone was counted once. The genes are TRBV19 and TRBJ1-5; 8 positions agree with TRBD1. Trimming took 3 bases from V and 3 from J; bases not matched to a gene: 7. The CDR3 length is 16 residues. The germline CDR1 and CDR2 sequences are LNHDA and SQIVND (reference sequence). CDR3 sequence reads: CASSIRQGAFNQPQHF. The DNA for the CDR3 is TGTGCCAGTAGTATTCGGCAGGGGGCTTTCAATCAGCCCCAGCATTTT.

The J gene is TRBJ2-3, the V gene TRBV6-6; 8 nucleotides match TRBD2. This CDR3 is 14 amino acids long. V lost 8 bases to trimming and J lost 1 base; unmatched junction nucleotides: 5. From germline, CDR1 is MNHNY and CDR2 SVGAGI (reference sequence). The CDR3: CASRPGGRTDTQYF. In DNA form, the CDR3 reads TGTGCCAGCCGTCCGGGGGGGCGCACAGATACGCAGTATTTT.

CDR3 in DNA: TGTGCCAGCAGTTCCGGACAGGTCGTCCTCTATGGCTACACCTTC. It yields the protein CASSSGQVVLYGYTF. This sequence joins TRBV28 and TRBJ1-2, with 7 bases identical to TRBD1. This CDR3 has 15 residues. The J segment lost 4 bases and the V segment lost 4 bases, leaving 9 bases of the junction unmatched. Germline V gene lookup returns CDR1 MDHEN and CDR2 SYDVKM.

V gene TRBV18 combines with J gene TRBJ2-2, with 9 bases identical to TRBD2. After removal of 3 bases from V and 3 bases from J, the junction contained 8 bases not matched to a gene. Germline CDR1 and CDR2: KGHSH and LQKENI. The CDR3 runs 17 residues. CDR3 sequence (DNA): TGTGCCAGCTCACCTCGGGCTAGCGGGACCTACACCGGGGAGCTGTTTTTT. This translates into CASSPRASGTYTGELFF.

V usage is TRBV27 and J usage is TRBJ1-1; D is unclear. With 2 bases removed from V and 8 bases from J, the gap between germline ends came to 12 bases. Germline CDR1 is MNHEY and CDR2 is SMNVEV (reference sequence). The CDR3 totals 13 residues. CDR3 region: CASSLRVALEAFF. For the CDR3, the DNA is TGTGCCAGCAGTTTACGGGTGGCCCTAGAAGCTTTCTTT.

The rearrangement uses TRBV6-1 and TRBJ2-3; D unresolved. There are 14 residues in the CDR3. The V end was cut by 3 bases, the J end by 5 bases, with 12 bases between. CDR1 is MNHNS, CDR2 SASEGT, per germline. Written as DNA, the CDR3 is TGTGCCAGCAGTGACAGAGGAAATGGAGATACGCAGTATTTT. It encodes CASSDRGNGDTQYF.

The chain joins TRBV5-1 to TRBJ2-5, with 9 positions matching TRBD1. This CDR3 spans 15 amino acids. The J segment lost 8 bases and the V segment lost 0 bases, leaving 8 bases of the junction unmatched. Germline V gene lookup returns CDR1 SGHRS and CDR2 YFSETQ. The CDR3 DNA reads as TGCGCCAGCAGCTTGGCAGGGACAGGGCTCGGAACCCAGTACTTC. Its protein product is CASSLAGTGLGTQYF.

The V call is TRBV9, the J call TRBJ2-1; D is unresolved. Trimming shortened V by 0 bases and J by 6 bases, and 10 bases separated the two germline ends. Per the germline V gene, CDR1 is SGDLS and CDR2 is YYNGEE. The CDR3 length is 14 residues. Here the CDR3 DNA reads TGTGCCAGCAGCGTAGGGCTCAATCCCAATGAGCAGTTCTTC. Protein sequence: CASSVGLNPNEQFF.

The gene calls are TRBV9 and TRBJ1-1; no clear D. Trimming cost V 3 bases and J 0 bases, with 3 bases left between them. The CDR3 has 12 residues. CDR1 and CDR2 from the germline V gene are SGDLS and YYNGEE. CDR3 sequence (DNA): TGTGCCAGCAGCGCCGTGAACACTGAAGCTTTCTTT. Translated, it gives CASSAVNTEAFF.

The chain uses TRBV28 and TRBJ1-5; TRBD1 matches at 8 bases. J was trimmed by 7 bases and V by 4 bases; bases with no gene match: 6. The germline V gene has CDR1 MDHEN and CDR2 SYDVKM. This CDR3 is 14 amino acids long. The CDR3: CASSSRTGLQPQHF. CDR3 DNA sequence: TGTGCCAGCAGTTCCAGGACAGGGTTGCAGCCCCAGCATTTT. Together with reference TRBV28 and TRBJ1-5, the CDR3 gives the full variable domain: DVKVTQSSRYLVKRTGEKVFLECVQDMDHENMFWYRQDPGLGLRLIYFSYDVKMKEKGDIPEGYSVSREKKERFSLILESASTNQTSMYLCASSSRTGLQPQHFGDGTRLSIL.

The chain combines TRBV5-1 with TRBJ1-1, with D perhaps matching TRBD1 (5 bases). Trimming shortened V by 4 bases and J by 6 bases, and 16 bases separated the two germline ends. This CDR3 region has 14 residues. CDR1 is SGHRS, CDR2 YFSETQ, per germline. CDR3 in amino acids: CASSIGGDVAEAFF. In DNA form, the CDR3 reads TGCGCCAGCAGCATTGGGGGGGATGTCGCTGAAGCTTTCTTT.

V and J are TRBV30 and TRBJ1-4; unclear D gene. Trimming removed 0 bases at V and 10 bases at J, with 9 bases between. The CDR3 is made up of 12 amino acids. Germline values: CDR1 GTSNPN, CDR2 SVGIG (reference sequence). CDR3 loop: CAWSVRGRKLFF. CDR3 nucleotide sequence: TGTGCCTGGAGTGTACGAGGGAGAAAACTGTTTTTT.

The chain employs TRBV30 and TRBJ1-2, with D maybe TRBD1 (6 bases). This CDR3 region has 12 residues. V was cut by 8 bases and J by 2 bases, with 12 bases left in between. Germline values: CDR1 GTSNPN, CDR2 SVGIG (reference sequence). This CDR3 is CAGQKENYGYTF. The CDR3 DNA is TGTGCCGGACAGAAAGAAAACTATGGCTACACCTTC.

This clone was detected only a few times. This rearrangement joins TRBV5-8 to TRBJ2-2, with D perhaps TRBD2 (6 bases). CDR3 length: 14 amino acids. Trimming took off 4 bases at V and 5 bases at J, with 12 bases between the two ends. From germline, CDR1 is SGHTS and CDR2 YDEGEE. CDR3 in amino acids: CASSAGIRTGELFF. The CDR3 DNA follows: TGTGCCAGCAGCGCGGGGATTAGGACCGGGGAGCTGTTTTTT.

The rearrangement joins TRBV6-1 to TRBJ2-1, with TRBD1 identical over 10 bases. The CDR3 has 16 residues. From germline, CDR1 is MNHNS and CDR2 SASEGT. V dropped 3 bases and J dropped 3; count of bases not matched to a gene: 5. The DNA of the CDR3 is TGTGCCAGCAGTGACCCGGGACAGGGGTACTACAATGAGCAGTTCTTC. Translation: CASSDPGQGYYNEQFF.

The chain links TRBV29-1 to TRBJ2-5; TRBD1 aligns across 9 bases. This CDR3 comprises 17 residues. With V trimmed by 0 bases and J by 5 bases, 13 bases remained unmatched. CDR1 and CDR2 (germline): SQVTM, ANQGSEA. The CDR3 sequence: CSVEDSGQGILGETQYF. DNA for the CDR3: TGCAGCGTTGAAGACTCGGGACAGGGAATCCTGGGGGAGACCCAGTACTTC.

The chain uses TRBV19 and TRBJ1-2; TRBD1 matches at 9 bases. Germline trimming cut 6 bases from V and 4 bases from J; bases unmatched to any gene: 9. In germline, CDR1 is LNHDA, CDR2 SQIVND (reference sequence). The CDR3 covers 15 residues. DNA for the CDR3: TGTGCCAGTAGCTCGGGACAGGGCCCTTTCTATGGCTACACCTTC. Translation gives CASSSGQGPFYGYTF.

The chain joins TRBV19 to TRBJ1-1; D ambiguous. CDR1 and CDR2 from the germline V gene are LNHDA and SQIVND (reference sequence). V was pared by 3 bases and J by 1 base, with 18 bases between. The CDR3 totals 17 residues. CDR3 DNA sequence: TGTGCCAGTAGTATTTCTCCTCTGCTCACAACGAACACTGAAGCTTTCTTT. Translation gives CASSISPLLTTNTEAFF.

This clone has only one observation. The V and J genes are TRBV27 and TRBJ2-7; 10 bases are shared with TRBD1. This CDR3 is 16 amino acids long. Germline V lookup: CDR1 MNHEY, CDR2 SMNVEV (reference sequence). The ends lost 0 bases at V and 3 bases at J; junction bases unmatched: 5. CDR3 loop: CASSLSRGTGVYEQYF. The CDR3 DNA reads as TGTGCCAGCAGTTTATCGAGGGGGACAGGGGTCTACGAGCAGTACTTC.

The chain is built from TRBV7-2 and TRBJ2-1; 7 bases agree with TRBD1. The junction had 1 base not matched to a gene; V was cut back by 3 bases and J by 2 bases. Germline CDR1 SGHTA, CDR2 FQGNSA. The CDR3 length is 14 residues. CDR3 DNA: TGTGCCAGCAGCTTTGGGACAGCCTACAATGAGCAGTTCTTC. Its translation is CASSFGTAYNEQFF.

The chain uses TRBV6-6 and TRBJ2-6; D gene ambiguous. V lost 5 bases to trimming and J lost 0 bases, with 8 bases between them. This CDR3 region has 15 residues. The germline gives CDR1 MNHNY, CDR2 SVGAGI (reference sequence). The CDR3 DNA reads TGTGCCAGCAGTGTGAGTGCCTCTGGGGCCAACGTCCTGACTTTC. It codes for CASSVSASGANVLTF.

This clone was seen a few times. This chain links TRBV6-1 with TRBJ1-2; 8 nucleotides agree with TRBD1. In germline, CDR1 is MNHNS, CDR2 SASEGT. With 7 bases clipped from V and 4 bases from J, the junction kept 5 bases outside the gene matches. The CDR3 extends over 13 amino acids. As DNA, the CDR3 is TGTGCCAGCACCGCGGACAGGGCCTATGGCTACACCTTC. It encodes CASTADRAYGYTF.